The next 11 T cell receptor beta chains were all read from a single sample in a study of T-cell reconstitution after alpha-beta-depleted transplantation in children. It was with unique molecular identifiers that the TCRbeta library was prepared. TCRdb called the PCR reads again in MiXCR, with one record for every CDR3 protein. The data contain 700,000 to 850,000 distinct CDR3 sequences, roughly 16% of them singletons. The source material was PBMCs, mostly from graft donor cells, sampled 360 days after TCRalphabeta/CD19-depleted stem cell transplant. These receptors were collected from a male patient younger than 18 who had a stem cell transplant for acute lymphoblastic leukemia, so the T cells may come from the graft donor.

For the CDR3, the DNA is TGCAGCGTTACCGGGACAGGGGGTGAGCAGTACTTC. Its translation is CSVTGTGGEQYF. The V call is TRBV29-1, the J call TRBJ2-7; TRBD1 matches at 11 bases. After removal of 5 bases from V and 7 bases from J, the junction contained 4 bases not matched to a gene. Germline V gene sequence: CDR1 SQVTM, CDR2 ANQGSEA. This CDR3 has 12 amino acids.

V is TRBV24-1 and J is TRBJ1-2; D is unresolved. The CDR3 is 15 residues long. Germline lookup yields CDR1 KGHDR and CDR2 SFDVKD. Trimming took off 1 base at V and 8 bases at J, with 16 bases between the two ends. CDR3 sequence (DNA): TGTGCCACCAGTGATTTTCCGCACCTTTTGGAGGGCTACACCTTC. Translated: CATSDFPHLLEGYTF.

The rearrangement uses TRBV6-1 and TRBJ1-1; D is unclear. V was cut by 0 bases and J by 4 bases, with 18 bases left in between. CDR1 is MNHNS and CDR2 is SASEGT in the germline V gene. The CDR3 runs to 17 residues. CDR3 loop: CASSEARSIPLVTEAFF. Here the CDR3 DNA reads TGTGCCAGCAGTGAAGCGCGATCTATTCCCTTAGTCACTGAAGCTTTCTTT.

The chain carries TRBV11-3 and TRBJ2-5; TRBD2 might be the D (6 bases). CDR1 SGHNT and CDR2 YENEEA come from the germline V gene. CDR3 length equals 15 residues. The V and J ends lost 0 bases and 2 bases respectively, with 10 bases between them. The CDR3 spells CASSLEGDWQETQYF. The CDR3 DNA is TGTGCCAGCAGCTTAGAAGGGGACTGGCAAGAGACCCAGTACTTC.

Of note for this clonotype: A junction boundary mismatches the germline segment, possibly from a read error. V usage is TRBV10-1 and J usage is TRBJ2-5; 9 nucleotides align to TRBD1. Germline V gives CDR1 WNHNN, CDR2 SYGVQD (reference sequence). The CDR3 spans 16 residues. The CDR3 DNA reads TGCGCCAGCAGCGAACAGGGGGCGATAGGGATAGAGACCCACTACTTC. This sequence encodes CASSEQGAIGIETHYF.

The chain recombines TRBV29-1 with TRBJ2-2; 13 nucleotides align to TRBD2. The V segment lost 6 bases and the J segment 3 bases; nucleotides outside the gene matches: 4. Germline loops: CDR1 SQVTM, CDR2 ANQGSEA. The CDR3 spans 15 residues. The DNA of the CDR3 is TGCAGCGTGAGGACTAGCGGGAGAGACACCGGGGAGCTGTTTTTT. Its protein product is CSVRTSGRDTGELFF.

This chain uses TRBV5-1 with TRBJ1-2, with D possibly being TRBD1 (5 bases). Germline V lookup: CDR1 SGHRS, CDR2 YFSETQ. This CDR3 spans 13 amino acids. The V and J ends lost 4 bases and 4 bases respectively, with 11 bases between them. The CDR3 spells CASSARDGYGYTF. In DNA, the CDR3 is TGCGCCAGCAGCGCGCGGGACGGCTATGGCTACACCTTC.

This clonotype was seen more than once but under ten times. The genes are TRBV7-6 and TRBJ2-1; TRBD2 agrees at 7 bases. The CDR3 is 15 residues long. Per germline, CDR1 SGHVS and CDR2 FNYEAQ. V shed 5 bases and J 3 bases; nucleotides not matched to a gene: 7. The CDR3 reads CASSAGLDIYNEQFF. The CDR3 DNA sequence: TGTGCCAGCAGCGCCGGACTAGATATCTACAATGAGCAGTTCTTC.

The chain recombines TRBV3-1 with TRBJ2-1; tentatively, D is TRBD2 (5 bases). Germline V gives CDR1 LGHDT, CDR2 YNNKEL (reference sequence). Trimming pared 0 bases from V and 4 bases from J, leaving 10 bases between. The CDR3 is 15 residues long. The CDR3 region has the DNA TGTGCCAGCAGCCAAGATAGCGAGAGATACAATGAGCAGTTCTTC. Its translation is CASSQDSERYNEQFF.

This clonotype appeared a few times. The gene calls are TRBV28 and TRBJ1-4, with TRBD1 as a possible D gene (5 bases). CDR1 is MDHEN, CDR2 SYDVKM, per germline. Trimming left V 2 bases short and J 0 bases short, with 10 bases between. The CDR3 is 16 residues long. The CDR3 is CASSLLDRTTNEKLFF. CDR3 DNA sequence: TGTGCCAGCAGTTTACTTGACAGAACAACTAATGAAAAACTGTTTTTT.

The V gene is TRBV4-2, the J gene TRBJ1-6; D not certain. The V gene's germline CDR1 is LGHNA and CDR2 YNFKEQ. The length of the CDR3 is 14 residues. V was clipped by 5 bases and J by 4 bases, with 9 bases between them. The CDR3 sequence is CASSGRGYNSPLHF. CDR3 in DNA: TGTGCCAGCAGCGGTCGGGGTTATAATTCACCCCTCCACTTT.